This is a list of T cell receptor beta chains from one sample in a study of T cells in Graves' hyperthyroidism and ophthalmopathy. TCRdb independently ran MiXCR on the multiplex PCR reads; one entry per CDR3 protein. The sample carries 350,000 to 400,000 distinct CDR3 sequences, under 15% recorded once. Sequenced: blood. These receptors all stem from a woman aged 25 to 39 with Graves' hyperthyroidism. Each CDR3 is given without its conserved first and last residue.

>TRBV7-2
ASRPRGQGDTGAF
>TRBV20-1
SARRQGSYNEQF
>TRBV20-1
SAGVPYTGELF
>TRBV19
ASSGLPQLGREQF
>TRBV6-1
ASSEGLAGGQETQY
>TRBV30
AWSSRLAGPVDNEQF
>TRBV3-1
ASSQDLGAAYEQY
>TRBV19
ASSIVSRADTQY
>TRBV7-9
ASSSSGGFQETQY
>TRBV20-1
SARDRGLAPSYEQY
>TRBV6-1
ASSEFVDGFYEQY
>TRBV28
ASSSAGTGSEQY
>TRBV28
ASNEMNTEAF
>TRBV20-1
SARVAGTDTQY
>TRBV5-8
ASSLAEGAEGEKLF
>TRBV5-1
ASSTLQWETQY
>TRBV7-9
ASSPGGDSMDNERF
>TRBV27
ASSLSGPGGQPQH
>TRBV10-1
ASSPDFYEQY
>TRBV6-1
ASSEVGTNEKLF
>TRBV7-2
ASSRYSYEQY
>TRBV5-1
ASSLYQQETQY
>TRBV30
AWSVSGQPQH
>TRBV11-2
ASSVGGRADEQF
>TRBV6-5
ASSYSRASAGGSYEQY
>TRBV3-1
ASSQLDRDNSPLH
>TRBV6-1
ASSGSWGAHNEQF
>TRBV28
ASSFRPDGSSYEQY
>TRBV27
ASSSLRGPNTEAF
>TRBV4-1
ASSQPGTGESNQPQH
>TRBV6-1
ASSYGEPGLAGNTGELF
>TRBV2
ASSAGAAGNTIY
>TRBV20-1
SAYAGHLSSYEQY
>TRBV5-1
ASSLDLLAVDEQF
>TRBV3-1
ASSQTSGSDEQY
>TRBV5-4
ASSLAGQGETQY
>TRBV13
ASFAATGNTDTQY
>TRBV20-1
SARDLTGWNTEAF
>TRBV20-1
SASGVASARSYEQY
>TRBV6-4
ASSKEASGSYEQY
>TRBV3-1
ASSPPGPSPSEQY
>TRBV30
AWSVVRRSYEQY